A single sample is the source of the 13 T cell receptor beta chains below, sequenced in a study of blood T cell repertoires in COVID-19. Here immunoSEQ multiplex PCR was the method, and the copy in TCRdb shows in-frame clones only, minus some. The repertoire consists of about 120,000 clones, with approximately 91% occurring once and the leading ten covering approximately 1.1%. Sequences were obtained from peripheral blood. The receptor set was obtained from a woman aged 80 or over with acute or convalescent COVID-19.

The rearrangement links TRBV2 to TRBJ2-5; weak D call: TRBD2 (6 bases). Per germline, CDR1 SNHLY and CDR2 FYNNEI. Trimming cost V 4 bases and J 1 base, with 10 bases left between them. The CDR3 spans 14 residues. CDR3 bases: TGTGCCAGCAGTGTTGGCGGGACCCAAGAGACCCAGTACTTC. Translation gives CASSVGGTQETQYF.

A word on this clone: The identical CDR3 is also encoded by other nucleotide sequences in the sample. The chain uses TRBV6-5 and TRBJ2-3; the D gene is possibly TRBD1 (5 bases). Germline CDR1 reads MNHEY; CDR2 reads SVGAGI. The CDR3 has 15 residues. Trimming pared 0 bases from V and 1 base from J, leaving 8 bases between. For the CDR3, the DNA is TGTGCCAGCAGTTACTCTGGCAGGGGCACAGATACGCAGTATTTT. Amino acid sequence: CASSYSGRGTDTQYF.

The V call is TRBV6-5, the J call TRBJ1-4; TRBD1 is a possible D gene (6 bases). The CDR3 is 15 residues long. The ends were cut back, 6 bases at V and 7 bases at J, with 18 bases in the middle. The V gene's germline CDR1 is MNHEY and CDR2 SVGAGI. CDR3 coding DNA: TGTGCCAGCAGACGAACAGGGAATAGTATTGAAAAACTGTTTTTT. Translation gives CASRRTGNSIEKLFF.

The chain combines TRBV19 with TRBJ1-1; D perhaps matches TRBD1 (5 bases). V dropped 5 bases and J dropped 3 bases, with 10 bases sitting between them. The CDR3 is made up of 13 amino acids. Germline-derived CDR1 and CDR2 are LNHDA and SQIVND (reference sequence). The CDR3 DNA follows: TGTGCCAGTAGTGCGACCAGGGACACTGAAGCTTTCTTT. Protein: CASSATRDTEAFF.

CDR3 residues: CASSQRALTSGGSTDTQYF. CDR3 DNA sequence: TGCGCCAGCAGCCAAAGGGCCCTGACTAGCGGAGGAAGCACAGATACGCAGTATTTT. The V and J genes are TRBV4-1 and TRBJ2-3; 9 bases align to TRBD2. With V trimmed by 2 bases and J by 0 bases, 12 bases remained unmatched. The CDR3 loop spans 19 amino acids. Germline CDR1 is MGHRA and CDR2 is YSYEKL.

The CDR3 is CASRRREGTEAFF. As DNA, the CDR3 is TGTGCCAGCAGGAGGCGGGAGGGCACTGAAGCTTTCTTT. The chain is built from TRBV12-3 or TRBV12-4 and TRBJ1-1; D gene uncertain. V lost 6 bases and J 4 bases, leaving 12 bases between the germline ends. The length of the CDR3 is 13 residues.

The chain carries TRBV10-3 and TRBJ1-4; no clear D gene. Trimming took 0 bases from V and 8 from J, leaving 7 bases between them. The CDR3 loop spans 13 amino acids. Germline V gene lookup returns CDR1 ENHRY and CDR2 SYGVKD. The DNA of the CDR3 is TGTGCCATCAGTGAGTCAGGGAGGGAAAAACTGTTTTTT. This translates into CAISESGREKLFF.

The chain has TRBV7-9 and TRBJ1-1; D uncertain. Germline lookup yields CDR1 SEHNR and CDR2 FQNEAQ (reference sequence). Trimming pared 3 bases from V and 1 base from J, leaving 9 bases between. This CDR3 is built from 14 residues. The CDR3 region has the DNA TGTGCCAGCAGCTTTTCTACCGAGAACACTGAAGCTTTCTTT. The encoded protein is CASSFSTENTEAFF.

This clone was picked up one time. This chain joins TRBV6-4 and TRBJ2-7, with D possibly TRBD2 on 5 matching bases. The germline V gene has CDR1 MRHNA and CDR2 SNTAGT. The length of the CDR3 is 12 residues. V was cut by 7 bases and J by 3 bases, with 10 bases left in between. The CDR3 region has the DNA TGTGCCAGCACCCCGACTAACTACGAGCAGTACTTC. Amino acids: CASTPTNYEQYF.

The rearrangement uses TRBV24-1 and TRBJ1-5, with D perhaps matching TRBD1 (6 bases). Germline lookup yields CDR1 KGHDR and CDR2 SFDVKD. The CDR3 spans 14 residues. Trimming stripped 4 bases from V and 4 bases from J, with 10 bases between. As DNA, the CDR3 is TGTGCCACCAGTGAAAGGGGGGGAAATCAGCCCCAGCATTTT. This sequence encodes CATSERGGNQPQHF.

The V call is TRBV5-1, the J call TRBJ2-1; 7 nucleotides agree with TRBD2. The V segment lost 6 bases and the J segment 5 bases; nucleotides outside the gene matches: 11. The germline CDR1 and CDR2 sequences are SGHRS and YFSETQ. The CDR3 has 15 residues. CDR3 in amino acids: CASTRTGGFNNEQFF. For the CDR3, the DNA is TGCGCCAGCACCCGAACGGGAGGATTTAACAATGAGCAGTTCTTC.

This clone appeared once. The V and J genes are TRBV4-1 and TRBJ1-2; D unresolved. The CDR3 is 16 residues long. Looked up from germline, CDR1 is MGHRA and CDR2 is YSYEKL. V gave up 0 bases and J gave up 2 bases, with 13 bases separating them. The CDR3 region is CASSQEYAAVNYGYTF. The CDR3 DNA reads as TGCGCCAGCAGCCAAGAGTATGCGGCCGTGAACTATGGCTACACCTTC.

The V call is TRBV10-3, the J call TRBJ2-3, with TRBD2 matching over 14 bases. The germline gives CDR1 ENHRY, CDR2 SYGVKD. Trimming at V came to 6 bases and at J to 3 bases, leaving 2 bases not matched to a gene. This CDR3 has 15 residues. The CDR3 sequence: CAISRTSGGTDTQYF. As DNA, the CDR3 is TGTGCCATCAGCAGGACTAGCGGGGGGACAGATACGCAGTATTTT.